This record covers a single T cell receptor beta chain. This specimen comes from a study of blood T cell repertoires in COVID-19. Overall study: The cDNA or gDNA used as material had been derived from T cells, B-cell-depleted T cells, or PBMCs.

The study drew participants aged roughly 18 to 95 years from some 23 US areas. In the original workflow: Estimation of nucleated cell counts was performed using reference gene primer amplification. Assay used: immunoSEQ multiplex PCR; TCRdb lists only in-frame clones, some missing. V, J and clone size are taken as reported in that table, and D and trimming were inferred from the DNA itself. The sample carries around 180,000 clones, 75% to 90% recorded once. The sequencing input was PBMCs or T cells enriched from blood (not recorded which). The receptor's source is a middle-aged woman with acute COVID-19.

The CDR3 DNA follows: TGTGCCAGTAGTATCGGGCCAGGGGAACTTTACGAGCAGTACTTC. This sequence encodes CASSIGPGELYEQYF. V is TRBV19 and J is TRBJ2-7; a weak D match, TRBD1 (6 bases). The V and J ends lost 3 bases and 4 bases respectively, with 16 bases between them. CDR1 is LNHDA and CDR2 is SQIVND in the germline V gene (reference sequence). CDR3 size: 15 residues.